The sequence of this T cell receptor (beta chain) was determined in a study of cytomegalovirus exposure and HLA in healthy donors. PCR used 60 Vbeta primers and 13 Jbeta primers. Authors' processing steps: The count from a later analysis was about 80 million unique TCR beta chains, some 10 million of them shared. Assay: immunoSEQ multiplex PCR; the TCRdb copy retains only in-frame clones and omits some. Clone size and V and J calls were adopted from that table, with D and trimming inferred from the DNA. The sample yields fewer than 200,000 clones, around 74% seen once. The receptor was isolated from a man aged 18 to 35 in good health and CMV-seronegative. Sample: PBMCs.

CDR3 coding DNA: TGTGCCAGCAGCTTTAGGGGGACACTCTATAGCAATCAGCCCCAGCATTTT. It translates to CASSFRGTLYSNQPQHF. The chain is built from TRBV12-1 and TRBJ1-5; the table gives TRBD1 as D, unverified against the DNA. TRBV12-1 is recorded as a pseudogene. The CDR3 runs 17 residues.